This T cell receptor (beta chain) was sequenced in a study of cytomegalovirus exposure and HLA in healthy donors. The PCR had 60 Vbeta and 13 Jbeta primers. The repertoire was sequenced with immunoSEQ multiplex PCR; TCRdb's copy has only in-frame clones and lacks some. This table has some 150,000 clones, approximately 79% appearing once. This clone is a singleton in its sample. Its antigen is currently unknown. Donors were nominally healthy when sampled, though unrecorded immune exposures were likely. CDR3 length: 15 residues. Trimming stripped 3 bases from V and 1 base from J, with 12 bases between. Germline V gene sequence: CDR1 MGHDK, CDR2 SYGVNS. Overall study results and limits: CMV serostatus was the sole immune exposure information available.

The specimen was PBMCs. This chain joins TRBV25-1 and TRBJ2-5; D not resolved. The source is a male donor in good health and CMV-seronegative. In nucleotides, the CDR3 is TGTGCCAGCAGTGACTCCTTGTACAGCCAAGAGACCCAGTACTTC. Protein: CASSDSLYSQETQYF.